Listed below are T cell receptor beta chains from one sample, sequenced in a study of blood T cell repertoires in COVID-19. Method: immunoSEQ multiplex PCR; TCRdb's copy keeps in-frame clones and lacks some. The sample carries some 270,000 clones, approximately 90% recorded once. Sequenced sample: peripheral blood. Every receptor here comes from a man between 25 and 39 years old with acute or convalescent COVID-19. Each CDR3 is given with its conserved first and last residue. The D gene is left open where the match is weak. Clone size is stated in some rows and not others, as once, few, many or a class when expanded.

J | size | V | D | CDR3
TRBJ2-3 | NA | TRBV19 | NA | CASSPTPLEADTQYF
TRBJ2-3 | NA | TRBV9 | TRBD2 | CASSEGLAGPTDTQYF
TRBJ2-1 | NA | TRBV19 | NA | CASSTTVDNEQFF
TRBJ1-3 | NA | TRBV7-6 | NA | CASSLSGAGNTIYF
TRBJ1-6 | once | TRBV6-5 | NA | CASSYSEYNSPLHF
TRBJ2-7 | NA | TRBV10-3 | TRBD1 | CATGDRGTAYEQYF
TRBJ1-1 | NA | TRBV3-1/TRBV3-2 | NA | CASSQGGQGRAEAFF
TRBJ2-3 | NA | TRBV9 | NA | CASSVGWTGTDTQYF
TRBJ1-3 | NA | TRBV9 | TRBD1 | CASSVATGGSSGNTIYF
TRBJ2-6 | NA | TRBV18 | TRBD2 | CASSPTFGGRASGANVLTF
TRBJ1-6 | NA | TRBV4-1 | NA | CASSLTGSNNSPLHF
TRBJ2-2 | NA | TRBV5-1 | NA | CASSKGTHNTGELFF
TRBJ2-5 | NA | TRBV9 | NA | CASSVGVGGYETQYF
TRBJ2-2 | NA | TRBV7-2 | NA | CASSSRRGTGELFF
TRBJ2-7 | NA | TRBV4-1 | TRBD1 | CASSHLTGANYEQYF
TRBJ2-1 | NA | TRBV14 | TRBD2 | CASSRRLWASGRASYNEQFF
TRBJ1-2 | NA | TRBV9 | TRBD1 | CASSVRQGRGYTF
TRBJ2-1 | NA | TRBV6-4 | NA | CASSASGTSTYNEQFF
TRBJ1-6 | NA | TRBV19 | NA | CASSQQGTRSSPLHF
TRBJ1-1 | NA | TRBV7-9 | TRBD1 | CASSFDREYGEAFF
TRBJ2-7 | once | TRBV3-1/TRBV3-2 | TRBD2 | CASSPRLAGSYEQYF
TRBJ1-2 | once | TRBV28 | TRBD1 | CASSFGTGALTYGYTF
TRBJ1-2 | NA | TRBV6-5 | NA | CASSPRDNSLYGYTF
TRBJ1-2 | NA | TRBV2 | NA | CASSEDRQTDYYGYTF
TRBJ1-5 | NA | TRBV19 | TRBD1 | CASRDRSNQPQHF
TRBJ2-3 | NA | TRBV7-8 | TRBD2 | CASSLKPTSGRGDTQYF
TRBJ2-5 | NA | TRBV5-4 | NA | CASSYGVQETQYF
TRBJ2-7 | NA | TRBV6-5 | NA | CASSYSREWNEQYF
TRBJ1-2 | NA | TRBV5-6 | NA | CASSFRANYGYTF
TRBJ1-1 | NA | TRBV5-1 | TRBD1 | CASSVSGGETEAFF
TRBJ1-2 | NA | TRBV5-1 | NA | CASSPSGGRYGYTF
TRBJ2-3 | NA | TRBV18 | NA | CASSRPSSPDTQYF
TRBJ1-1 | NA | TRBV5-1 | TRBD1 | CASSQDRGITEAFF
TRBJ1-5 | NA | TRBV5-5 | TRBD1 | CASRGTGYNQPQHF
TRBJ1-1 | once | TRBV28 | NA | CASSSRAGLGHF
TRBJ2-7 | NA | TRBV7-8 | NA | CASSLGRDSEQYF
TRBJ2-7 | NA | TRBV7-3 | TRBD1 | CASSLQTGDEQYF
TRBJ2-5 | NA | TRBV27 | NA | CASGGLQETQYF
TRBJ2-7 | NA | TRBV2 | NA | CASRGHGYLEQYF
TRBJ2-5 | NA | TRBV6-5 | TRBD1 | CASRRTGGETQYF